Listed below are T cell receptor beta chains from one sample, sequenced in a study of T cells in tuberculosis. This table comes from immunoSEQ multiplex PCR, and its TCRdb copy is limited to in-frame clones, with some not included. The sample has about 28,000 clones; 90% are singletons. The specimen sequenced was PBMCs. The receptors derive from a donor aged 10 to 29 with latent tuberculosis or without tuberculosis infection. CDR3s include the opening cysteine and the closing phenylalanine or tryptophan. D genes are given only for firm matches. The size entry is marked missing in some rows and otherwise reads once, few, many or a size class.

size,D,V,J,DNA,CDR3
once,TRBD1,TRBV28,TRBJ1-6,TGTGCCAGCAGTTTGGGGGACAGGGGCGTCTCACCCCTCCACTTT,CASSLGDRGVSPLHF
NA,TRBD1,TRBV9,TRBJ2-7,TGTGCCAGCAGCGCGTCCGGGACAGGGAACTGGGAGCAGTACTTC,CASSASGTGNWEQYF
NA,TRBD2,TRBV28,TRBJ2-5,TGTGCCAGCAGGTCGCGGGGGGGCCTAAACCAAGAGACCCAGTACTTC,CASRSRGGLNQETQYF
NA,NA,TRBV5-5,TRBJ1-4,TGTGCCAGCAGCTTTCGTGTCAGATTTGCAACTAATGAAAAACTGTTTTTT,CASSFRVRFATNEKLFF
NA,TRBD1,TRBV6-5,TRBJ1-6,TGTGCCAGCACCCTAGGGGGACAGGGGTCTTCACCCCTCCACTTT,CASTLGGQGSSPLHF
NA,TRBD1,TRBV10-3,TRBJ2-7,TGTGCCATCAGTCGGGCGGCCCGGGACAGGGACGAGCAGTACTTC,CAISRAARDRDEQYF
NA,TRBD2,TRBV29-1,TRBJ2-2,TGCAGCGCCCTCAGCGGGACTGTGAACACCGGGGAGCTGTTTTTT,CSALSGTVNTGELFF
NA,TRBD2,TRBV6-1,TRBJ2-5,TGTGCCAGCAGTGAAGGAGCGGGGGGGCAAGAGACCCAGTACTTC,CASSEGAGGQETQYF
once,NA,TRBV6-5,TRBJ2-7,TGTGCCAGCAGTTACTCGGTTCCAGCCTACGAGCAGTACTTC,CASSYSVPAYEQYF
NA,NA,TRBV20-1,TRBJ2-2,TGCAGTGCTCGAAGCTACGGGGAGCTGTTTTTT,CSARSYGELFF
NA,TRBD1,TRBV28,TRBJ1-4,TGTGCCAGCGGACAGGGAGGAGAAAAACTGTTTTTT,CASGQGGEKLFF
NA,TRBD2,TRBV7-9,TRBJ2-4,TGTGCCAGCAGCTCCGGGCTAGCGGGGGGGCGGAGCATTCAGTACTTC,CASSSGLAGGRSIQYF
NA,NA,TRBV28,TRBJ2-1,TGTGCCAGCAGCAGGGCTCGGTTACAGGAGCAGTTCTTC,CASSRARLQEQFF
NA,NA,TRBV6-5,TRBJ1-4,TGTGCCAGCAGCCGGACAGTCTCCGAAAAACTGTTTTTT,CASSRTVSEKLFF
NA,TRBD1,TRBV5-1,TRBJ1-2,TGCGCCAGCAGCTCGGCGCCCGAAGGGACAGGGGGCAGTGGCTACACCTTC,CASSSAPEGTGGSGYTF
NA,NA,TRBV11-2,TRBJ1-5,TGTGCCAGCAGCACCCGGGGGGGCAACCAGCCCCAGCATTTT,CASSTRGGNQPQHF
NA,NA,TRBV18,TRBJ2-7,TGTGCCAGCTCTCTCCGCTCCTACGAGCAGTACTTC,CASSLRSYEQYF